Below are 28 T cell receptor beta chains sequenced from a single sample in a study of T cells in Graves' hyperthyroidism and ophthalmopathy. Using RNA transcripts as the source, TCR beta CDR3 regions were amplified. First-round RT-PCR targeting the TCR CDR3 was performed with the HTBI primer set. A single record per CDR3 protein comes from TCRdb applying MiXCR to the multiplex PCR reads. The table has hundreds of thousands of distinct CDR3 sequences, less than 15% seen once. The sample comprised blood. The source of these receptors is a woman aged 18-35 years with Graves' hyperthyroidism.

The rearrangement uses TRBV4-1 and TRBJ2-7, with TRBD2 identical over 7 bases. The V segment lost 0 bases and the J segment 2 bases; nucleotides outside the gene matches: 4. Germline V gene lookup returns CDR1 MGHRA and CDR2 YSYEKL. The CDR3 is 15 amino acids. In DNA, the CDR3 is TGCGCCAGCAGCCAAGATGGGGGGGTCACCTACGAGCAGTACTTC. Amino acid sequence: CASSQDGGVTYEQYF.

This clonotype was counted ten times or more. The chain combines TRBV5-6 with TRBJ2-3; TRBD2 aligns across 8 bases. The length of the CDR3 is 16 residues. Germline V lookup: CDR1 SGHDT, CDR2 YYEEEE. V lost 4 bases and J lost 4; bases outside the gene matches: 11. CDR3 loop: CASSGPGLVTADTQYF. As DNA, the CDR3 is TGTGCCAGCAGCGGTCCGGGACTAGTGACCGCAGATACGCAGTATTTT. The variable domain in full, completed from reference TRBV5-6 and TRBJ2-3, reads DAGVTQSPTHLIKTRGQQVTLRCSPKSGHDTVSWYQQALGQGPQFIFQYYEEEERQRGNFPDRFSGHQFPNYSSELNVNALLLGDSALYLCASSGPGLVTADTQYFGPGTRLTVL.

This clonotype was counted many times. This sequence joins TRBV29-1 and TRBJ2-7, with a tentative D call TRBD1 (5 bases). CDR1 and CDR2 (germline): SQVTM, ANQGSEA. The CDR3 totals 15 residues. V lost 2 bases, J lost 2 bases, and 16 bases lay in between. The CDR3 DNA reads TGCAGCGTTGAAACTGGTCAGGGTGGACCCTACGAGCAGTACTTC. It encodes CSVETGQGGPYEQYF.

In this sample, this clonotype turned up a few times. The V call is TRBV7-9, the J call TRBJ2-7, with D possibly called TRBD1 or TRBD2 (7 bases each). The CDR3 is 17 residues long. Germline loops: CDR1 SEHNR, CDR2 FQNEAQ (reference sequence). V lost 0 bases, J lost 0 bases, and 15 bases lay in between. The CDR3 bases are TGTGCCAGCAGCTTAGCCAGGGGGGGGACAGCCTCCTACGAGCAGTACTTC. Amino acid sequence: CASSLARGGTASYEQYF.

This clonotype was observed a handful of times. The rearrangement joins TRBV6-2 or TRBV6-3 to TRBJ1-1, with TRBD1 matching 8 bases. V trimming: 7 bases; J trimming: 1 base; junction bases outside the gene matches: 5. Germline loops: CDR1 MNHEY, CDR2 SVGEGT. The CDR3 runs 14 residues. As DNA, the CDR3 is TGTGCCAGCACTGCAGGGGGCTGGAACACTGAAGCTTTCTTT. Its protein is CASTAGGWNTEAFF.

This clonotype was observed a handful of times. The V gene is TRBV7-2, the J gene TRBJ1-2, with D hard to call. The CDR3 contains 14 residues. Germline V gene sequence: CDR1 SGHTA, CDR2 FQGNSA. Trimming cost V 3 bases and J 2 bases, with 10 bases left between them. The CDR3 DNA is TGTGCCAGCAGCTTCTCGACGGGAAACTATGGCTACACCTTC. Amino acids: CASSFSTGNYGYTF.

This clonotype came up many times. As DNA, the CDR3 is TGTGCCTGGGGATCGGTGGGAGGCTACGAGCAGTACTTC. This translates into CAWGSVGGYEQYF. The chain links TRBV30 to TRBJ2-7; a possible D gene is TRBD2 (6 bases). The length of the CDR3 is 13 residues. The V gene's germline CDR1 is GTSNPN and CDR2 SVGIG (reference sequence). The V end lost 5 bases, the J end lost 3 bases, and 14 bases lay between the germline ends. The full variable domain, in which reference TRBV30 and TRBJ2-7 provide the parts outside the CDR3, is SQTIHQWPATLVQPVGSPLSLECTVEGTSNPNLYWYRQAAGRGLQLLFYSVGIGQISSEVPQNLSASRPQDRQFILSSKKLLLSDSGFYLCAWGSVGGYEQYFGPGTRLTVT.

CDR3 sequence: CATRPPNTGELFF. The CDR3 DNA is TGTGCCACCAGGCCGCCGAACACCGGGGAGCTGTTTTTT. V is TRBV6-2 or TRBV6-3 and J is TRBJ2-2; D remains ambiguous. Germline CDR1 reads MNHEY; CDR2 reads SVGEGT. This CDR3 is 13 amino acids long. V lost 10 bases, J lost 0 bases, and 9 bases lay in between.

This clonotype was observed many times. The rearrangement joins TRBV18 to TRBJ2-7, with D uncertain. The CDR3 has 15 residues. The V gene lost 3 bases and the J gene lost 1 base, with 13 bases spanning the gap. Germline CDR1 reads KGHSH; CDR2 reads LQKENI. The CDR3 reads CASSPPSRPSYEQYF. Here the CDR3 DNA reads TGTGCCAGCTCACCCCCTAGTAGACCTTCCTACGAGCAGTACTTC.

Worth noting for this clonotype: Given the absence of the conserved phenylalanine or tryptophan at the CDR3 end, a read error is likely. This chain connects TRBV6-1 to TRBJ2-7; 9 positions agree with TRBD2. Germline V lookup: CDR1 MNHNS, CDR2 SASEGT. The J segment lost 0 bases and the V segment lost 7 bases, leaving 7 bases of the junction unmatched. The CDR3 covers 15 residues. The CDR3 is CASTPSGTSSYEQYS. The CDR3 DNA reads as TGTGCCAGCACACCTAGCGGGACGAGCTCCTACGAGCAGTACTCC.

This clonotype was detected only a few times. The V gene is TRBV7-6, the J gene TRBJ2-7, with D possibly TRBD2 on 7 matching bases. The germline V gene encodes CDR1 SGHVS and CDR2 FNYEAQ. This CDR3 has 14 residues. The V gene lost 0 bases and the J gene lost 5 bases, with 11 bases spanning the gap. This CDR3 is CASSLAGGVDEQYF. The CDR3 DNA sequence: TGTGCCAGCAGCTTAGCAGGGGGGGTTGACGAGCAGTACTTC.

This clonotype was observed a few times. CDR3 bases: TGTGCCAGCAGTTTCCTGACTAGCGGGGGATACGAGCAGTACTTC. It yields the protein CASSFLTSGGYEQYF. The chain links TRBV27 to TRBJ2-7; TRBD2 matches at 12 bases. The CDR3 totals 15 residues. Germline-derived CDR1 and CDR2 are MNHEY and SMNVEV (reference sequence). V shed 3 bases and J 4 bases; nucleotides not matched to a gene: 4.

This clonotype was seen many times. The rearrangement links TRBV20-1 to TRBJ2-7; 7 bases line up with TRBD2. This CDR3 has 14 residues. Germline V gives CDR1 DFQATT, CDR2 SNEGSKA (reference sequence). V shed 2 bases, J shed 1 base, and the junction held 5 bases outside the gene matches. The CDR3 nucleotides read TGCAGTGCTAGATGGACTAGGAATTCCTACGAGCAGTACTTC. Its protein is CSARWTRNSYEQYF.

In its sample, this clonotype was seen many times. This chain joins TRBV29-1 and TRBJ1-1, with a possible D match to TRBD1 (6 bases). Trimming shortened V by 6 bases and J by 5 bases, and 19 bases separated the two germline ends. Germline V gene data show CDR1 as SQVTM and CDR2 as ANQGSEA. The CDR3 has 14 amino acids. The CDR3: CSVTLMGAETEAFF. CDR3 nucleotide sequence: TGCAGCGTGACCCTCATGGGGGCGGAGACTGAAGCTTTCTTT.

The chain employs TRBV19 and TRBJ1-5; unclear D gene. V lost 3 bases and J lost 4, with 10 bases in between. CDR1 LNHDA and CDR2 SQIVND come from the germline V gene (reference sequence). The CDR3 covers 14 residues. CDR3 residues: CASSIDGGNQPQHF. The CDR3 DNA is TGTGCCAGTAGTATTGATGGTGGTAATCAGCCCCAGCATTTT.

This clonotype was recorded many times. The chain carries TRBV12-3 or TRBV12-4 and TRBJ2-1, with TRBD2 matching over 7 bases. This CDR3 region has 15 residues. The V and J ends lost 7 bases and 3 bases, in that order; junction bases with no gene match: 9. The CDR3: CASTAYGGVYNEQFF. In DNA form, the CDR3 reads TGTGCCAGCACCGCATATGGGGGGGTCTACAATGAGCAGTTCTTC.

The CDR3 sequence: CASSSYWKGNTEAFF. Here the CDR3 DNA reads TGTGCCAGCAGCTCCTATTGGAAAGGGAACACTGAAGCTTTCTTT. V is TRBV27 and J is TRBJ1-1; no clear D. V was shortened by 6 bases and J by 1 base, with 15 bases between the two germline ends. The length of the CDR3 is 15 residues. CDR1 is MNHEY and CDR2 is SMNVEV in the germline V gene (reference sequence).

This chain uses TRBV25-1 with TRBJ2-1; weak D call: TRBD2 (6 bases). The CDR3 runs to 15 residues. V was trimmed by 3 bases and J by 2 bases, leaving 11 bases between them. In germline, CDR1 is MGHDK, CDR2 SYGVNS. In nucleotides, the CDR3 is TGTGCCAGCAGTGAGTCCGGGACTGCCTACAATGAGCAGTTCTTC. Amino acids: CASSESGTAYNEQFF.

This clonotype was seen at least ten times. The V and J genes are TRBV7-8 and TRBJ1-2; D is unresolved. CDR1 and CDR2 from the germline V gene are SGHVS and FQNEAQ. CDR3 size: 14 residues. The germline V and J ends were trimmed by 0 bases and 4 bases, with 9 bases remaining between them. The CDR3 DNA reads as TGTGCCAGCAGCTTAGCGGGCCTTGGCTATGGCTACACCTTC. Its protein product is CASSLAGLGYGYTF.

This clonotype has ten or more counts. The chain combines TRBV6-5 with TRBJ2-3; no clear D gene. This CDR3 comprises 12 residues. The V gene lost 6 bases and the J gene lost 2 bases, with 6 bases spanning the gap. Germline assignment: CDR1 MNHEY and CDR2 SVGAGI. This CDR3 is CASRQYTDTQYF. DNA for the CDR3: TGTGCCAGCAGACAGTACACAGATACGCAGTATTTT.

This clonotype was picked up a small number of times. The V and J genes are TRBV6-1 and TRBJ1-2; D is perhaps TRBD1 (6 bases). Germline CDR1 MNHNS, CDR2 SASEGT. Trimming removed 5 bases from V and 7 bases from J, with 17 bases in between. The CDR3 has 14 amino acids. CDR3 bases: TGTGCCAGCAGTCAGGGGATCTTTCTGAGTGGCTACACCTTC. Translation: CASSQGIFLSGYTF.

In this sample, this clonotype turned up many times. V is TRBV7-8 and J is TRBJ2-1; 13 positions agree with TRBD2. Trimming removed 5 bases from V and 7 bases from J; junction bases left unmatched: 5. Germline-derived CDR1 and CDR2 are SGHVS and FQNEAQ. The CDR3 sequence is 15 residues long. CDR3 DNA: TGTGCCAGCAGCATGGGACTAGCGGGACGAAATGAGCAGTTCTTC. It encodes CASSMGLAGRNEQFF.

The chain couples TRBV24-1 to TRBJ2-7; TRBD1 aligns across 7 bases. There are 15 residues in the CDR3. Germline assignment: CDR1 KGHDR and CDR2 SFDVKD. V gave up 2 bases and J gave up 0 bases; unmatched junction bases: 3. This chain's CDR3 is CATSDSGTASYEQYF. The CDR3 bases are TGTGCCACCAGTGATTCCGGGACAGCCTCCTACGAGCAGTACTTC.

This rearrangement joins TRBV19 to TRBJ2-7; 7 positions agree with TRBD2. CDR3 length: 14 amino acids. V shed 7 bases, J shed 3 bases, and the junction held 9 bases outside the gene matches. From germline, CDR1 is LNHDA and CDR2 SQIVND (reference sequence). CDR3 in amino acids: CASTPSGRNYEQYF. The CDR3 DNA is TGTGCCAGTACCCCTAGCGGCCGCAACTACGAGCAGTACTTC.

There are many counts of this clonotype. This chain uses TRBV6-2 or TRBV6-3 with TRBJ2-5, with 8 bases identical to TRBD2. The CDR3 runs 16 residues. Germline CDR1 reads MNHEY; CDR2 reads SVGEGT. V lost 2 bases to trimming and J lost 4 bases; unmatched junction nucleotides: 9. DNA for the CDR3: TGTGCCAGCAGTTACGGCGCCGGGAGGGCCGGAGAGACCCAGTACTTC. It yields the protein CASSYGAGRAGETQYF.

This clonotype came up a few times. Germline and junction disagree at one end, which may indicate a read error. This chain joins TRBV7-9 and TRBJ2-1; D is possibly TRBD1 (7 bases). This CDR3 is built from 15 residues. The germline V gene has CDR1 SEHNR and CDR2 FQNEAQ (reference sequence). CDR3 in amino acids: CASSPRGTPYNEQFF. CDR3 coding DNA: TGTGCCAGCAGCCCCAGGGGGACTCCCTATAATGAGCAGTTCTTC.

The V gene is TRBV19, the J gene TRBJ1-1; 10 positions agree with TRBD1. The ends lost 7 bases at V and 0 bases at J; junction bases unmatched: 14. There are 18 residues in the CDR3. CDR1 LNHDA and CDR2 SQIVND come from the germline V gene (reference sequence). CDR3 nucleotide sequence: TGTGCCAGTACCCTGGTAGGGACAGGGGTTGGCATGAACACTGAAGCTTTCTTT. Amino acids: CASTLVGTGVGMNTEAFF.

V usage is TRBV18 and J usage is TRBJ2-5; no firm D call. This CDR3 comprises 13 residues. CDR1 and CDR2 (germline): KGHSH, LQKENI. The ends were cut back, 2 bases at V and 4 bases at J, with 8 bases in the middle. CDR3 nucleotide sequence: TGTGCCAGCTCACCAAATATCGGAGAGACCCAGTACTTC. Its translation is CASSPNIGETQYF.